The present T cell receptor beta chain was sequenced within a study of beta chain features in type 1 diabetes. Turning to the study itself: On cell yields, gender and age, patients and healthy donors were similar. Study conclusions and caveats: Significant though moderate, a shortening of TCRB CDR3s appeared in all four CD4+ subsets of Type 1 diabetes patients.

Expressed TCRB transcripts got sequenced, as all isolated RNA was reverse transcribed. Data came from immunoSEQ multiplex PCR; TCRdb stores just in-frame clones and leaves some out. Among 500,000 to 800,000 clones, about an eighth were seen once, and the ten largest hold roughly 0.12%. In this sample, this clone turned up a few times. What it recognizes is unknown. CD45RO/CCR7/CD25/CD127/CD95/CD27 sorting isolated CD4+ naive, central memory, regulatory and stem cell-like memory cells. Trimming removed 1 base from V and 6 bases from J; junction bases left unmatched: 6. Germline loops: CDR1 MDHEN, CDR2 SYDVKM. The CDR3 loop spans 15 amino acids.

V and J are TRBV28 and TRBJ1-1, with 9 bases that match TRBD1. The sequencing input was naive CD4+ T cells from blood. The receptor comes from a man younger than 40 with type 1 diabetes. CDR3 protein: CASSLLGTGIPEAFF. As DNA, the CDR3 is TGTGCCAGCAGTTTATTAGGGACAGGGATACCTGAAGCTTTCTTT.